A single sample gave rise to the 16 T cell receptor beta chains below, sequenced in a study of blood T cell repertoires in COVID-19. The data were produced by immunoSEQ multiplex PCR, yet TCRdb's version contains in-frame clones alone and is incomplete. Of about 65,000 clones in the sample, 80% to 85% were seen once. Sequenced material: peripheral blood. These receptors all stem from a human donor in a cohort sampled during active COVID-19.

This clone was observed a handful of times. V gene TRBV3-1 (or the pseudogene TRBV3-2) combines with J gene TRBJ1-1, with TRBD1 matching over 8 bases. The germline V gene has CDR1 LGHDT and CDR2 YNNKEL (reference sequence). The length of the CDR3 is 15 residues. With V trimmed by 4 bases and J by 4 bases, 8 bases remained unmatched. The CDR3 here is CASSRDRSVGTEAFF. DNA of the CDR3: TGTGCCAGCAGCCGGGACAGGTCCGTGGGCACTGAAGCTTTCTTT.

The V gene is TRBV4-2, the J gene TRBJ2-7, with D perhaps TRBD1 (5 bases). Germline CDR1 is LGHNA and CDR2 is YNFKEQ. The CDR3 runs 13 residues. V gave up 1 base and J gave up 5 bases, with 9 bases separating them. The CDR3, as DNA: TGTGCCAGCAGCCAAGTAGGGGATCACGAGCAGTACTTC. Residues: CASSQVGDHEQYF.

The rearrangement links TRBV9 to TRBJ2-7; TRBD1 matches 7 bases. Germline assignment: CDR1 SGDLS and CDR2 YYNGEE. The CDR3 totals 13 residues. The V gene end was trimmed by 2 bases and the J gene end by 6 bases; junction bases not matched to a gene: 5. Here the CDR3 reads CASSVDYRGEQYF. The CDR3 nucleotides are TGTGCCAGCAGCGTTGACTACAGGGGCGAGCAGTACTTC.

The CDR3 bases are TGTGCCAGCAGCCAAGCAGCGGGGGTAGCAGATACGCAGTATTTT. Translated, it gives CASSQAAGVADTQYF. V usage is TRBV7-3 and J usage is TRBJ2-3; 8 bases are a match to TRBD2. V lost 5 bases, J lost 4 bases, and 8 bases stayed unmatched. From germline, CDR1 is SGHTA and CDR2 FQGTGA. The length of the CDR3 is 15 residues.

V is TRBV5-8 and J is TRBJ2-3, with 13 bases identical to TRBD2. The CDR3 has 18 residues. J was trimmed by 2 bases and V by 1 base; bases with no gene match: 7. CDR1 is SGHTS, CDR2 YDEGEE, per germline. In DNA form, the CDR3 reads TGTGCCAGCAGCTTGACGCTCACTAGCGGGGGGGCCACAGATACGCAGTATTTT. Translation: CASSLTLTSGGATDTQYF.

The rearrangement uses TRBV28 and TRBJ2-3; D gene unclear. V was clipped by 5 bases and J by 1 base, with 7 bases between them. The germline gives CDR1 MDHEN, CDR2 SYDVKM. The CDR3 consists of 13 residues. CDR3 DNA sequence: TGTGCCAGCAGTACCCGGGGCACAGATACGCAGTATTTT. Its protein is CASSTRGTDTQYF.

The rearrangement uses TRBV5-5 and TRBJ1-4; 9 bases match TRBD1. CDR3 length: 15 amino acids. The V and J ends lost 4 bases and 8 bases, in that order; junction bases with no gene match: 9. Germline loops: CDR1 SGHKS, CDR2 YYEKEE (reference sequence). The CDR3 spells CASSSPGQGLEKLFF. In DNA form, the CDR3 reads TGTGCCAGCAGCAGCCCGGGACAGGGTTTGGAAAAACTGTTTTTT.

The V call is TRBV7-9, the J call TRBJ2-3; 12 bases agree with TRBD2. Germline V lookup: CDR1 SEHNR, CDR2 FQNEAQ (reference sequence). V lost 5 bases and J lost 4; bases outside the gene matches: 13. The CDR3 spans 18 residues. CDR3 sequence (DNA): TGTGCCAGCAGCCCACCTCCTAGCGGGGGGGCGTTCTCAGATACGCAGTATTTT. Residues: CASSPPPSGGAFSDTQYF. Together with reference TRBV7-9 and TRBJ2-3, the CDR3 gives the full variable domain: DTGVSQNPRHKITKRGQNVTFRCDPISEHNRLYWYRQTLGQGPEFLTYFQNEAQLEKSRLLSDRFSAERPKGSFSTLEIQRTEQGDSAMYLCASSPPPSGGAFSDTQYFGPGTRLTVL.

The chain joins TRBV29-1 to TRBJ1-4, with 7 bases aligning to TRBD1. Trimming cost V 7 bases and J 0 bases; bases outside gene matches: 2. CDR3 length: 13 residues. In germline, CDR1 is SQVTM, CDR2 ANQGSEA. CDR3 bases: TGCAGCGCGGGGACAGCAACTAATGAAAAACTGTTTTTT. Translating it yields CSAGTATNEKLFF. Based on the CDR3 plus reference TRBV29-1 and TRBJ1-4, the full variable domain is SAVISQKPSRDICQRGTSLTIQCQVDSQVTMMFWYRQQPGQSLTLIATANQGSEATYESGFVIDKFPISRPNLTFSTLTVSNMSPEDSSIYLCSAGTATNEKLFFGSGTQLSVL.

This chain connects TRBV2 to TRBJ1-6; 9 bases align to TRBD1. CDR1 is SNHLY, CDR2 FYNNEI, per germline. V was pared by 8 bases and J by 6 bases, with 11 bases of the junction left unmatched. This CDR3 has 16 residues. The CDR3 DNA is TGTGCCAGCGGGGGCCGGGGACAGGGCCGTAATTCACCCCTCCACTTT. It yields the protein CASGGRGQGRNSPLHF.

CDR3 nucleotides: TGTGCCAGCAGCCGAGCAGGGCTTAATGAAAAACTGTTTTTT. Translated, it gives CASSRAGLNEKLFF. V usage is TRBV6-6 and J usage is TRBJ1-4; perhaps TRBD1 as D (5 bases). V was cut by 6 bases and J by 4 bases, with 12 bases left in between. Germline lookup yields CDR1 MNHNY and CDR2 SVGAGI (reference sequence). This CDR3 is built from 14 residues.

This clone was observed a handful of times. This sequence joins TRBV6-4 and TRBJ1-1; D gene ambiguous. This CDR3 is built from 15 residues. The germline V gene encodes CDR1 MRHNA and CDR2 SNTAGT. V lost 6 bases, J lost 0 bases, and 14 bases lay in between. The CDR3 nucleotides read TGTGCCAGCAGCCCGGACGCGGGGATGAACACTGAAGCTTTCTTT. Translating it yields CASSPDAGMNTEAFF.

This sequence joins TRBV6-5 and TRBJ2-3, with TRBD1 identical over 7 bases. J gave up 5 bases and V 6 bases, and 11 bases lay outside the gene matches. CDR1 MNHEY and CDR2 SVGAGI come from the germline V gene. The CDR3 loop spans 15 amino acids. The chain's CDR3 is CASRALGQDKDTQYF. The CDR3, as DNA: TGTGCCAGCAGGGCTCTAGGACAGGACAAAGATACGCAGTATTTT.

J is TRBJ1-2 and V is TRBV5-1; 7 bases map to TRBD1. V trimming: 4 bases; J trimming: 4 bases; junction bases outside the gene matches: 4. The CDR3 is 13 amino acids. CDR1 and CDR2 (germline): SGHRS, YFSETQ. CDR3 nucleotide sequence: TGCGCCAGCAGCACCGGGACAGTCTATGGCTACACCTTC. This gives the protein CASSTGTVYGYTF.

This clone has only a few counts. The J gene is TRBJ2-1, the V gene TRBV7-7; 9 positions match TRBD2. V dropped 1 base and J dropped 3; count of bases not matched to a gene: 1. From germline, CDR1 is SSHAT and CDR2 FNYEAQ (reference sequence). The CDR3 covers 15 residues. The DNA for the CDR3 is TGTGCCAGCAGCTTAGTAGCGGGGGACTACAATGAGCAGTTCTTC. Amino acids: CASSLVAGDYNEQFF.

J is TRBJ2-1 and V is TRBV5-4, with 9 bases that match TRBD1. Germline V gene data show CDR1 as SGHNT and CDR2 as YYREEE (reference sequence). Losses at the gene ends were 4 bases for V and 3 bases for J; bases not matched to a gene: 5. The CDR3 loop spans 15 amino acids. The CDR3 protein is CASSKTGQGYNEQFF. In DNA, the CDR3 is TGTGCCAGCAGCAAAACGGGACAGGGCTACAATGAGCAGTTCTTC.